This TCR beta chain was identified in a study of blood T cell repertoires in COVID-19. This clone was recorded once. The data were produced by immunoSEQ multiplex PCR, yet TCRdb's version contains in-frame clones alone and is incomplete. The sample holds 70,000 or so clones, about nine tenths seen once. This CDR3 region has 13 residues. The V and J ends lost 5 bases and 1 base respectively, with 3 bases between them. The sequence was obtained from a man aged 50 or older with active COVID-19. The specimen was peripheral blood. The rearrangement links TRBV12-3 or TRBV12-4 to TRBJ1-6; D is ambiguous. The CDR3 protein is CASSPSYNSPLHF. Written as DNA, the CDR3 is TGTGCCAGCAGTCCATCCTATAATTCACCCCTCCACTTT.